The 21 T cell receptor beta chains reported below all come from one sample, sequenced in a study of T cells in Graves' hyperthyroidism and ophthalmopathy (dated by TCRdb to 2018 to 2020). Library preparation was by multiplex PCR. The sequencing machine was an Illumina HiSeq 2000. The TCR beta CDR3 regions were amplified from RNA transcripts. The first round of RT-PCR for the TCR CDR3 was performed with the HTBI primer set and the Qiagen OneStep RT-PCR kit. TCRdb reprocessed the public reads (quality trimming at Q25 with fastp, clone calling with MiXCR) and kept in-frame beta chains. Rows matching on CDR3 protein sequence are summarized as one entry with the most common DNA and genes. A total of 400,000 to 500,000 distinct CDR3 sequences appear in this sample, about 15% of them only once. The ten largest clones add up to less than 20% of the sample. The sequenced sample was blood. These receptors all stem from a woman under 30 with Graves' hyperthyroidism.

V is TRBV25-1 and J is TRBJ1-2; D perhaps matches TRBD1 (6 bases). Trimming removed 6 bases from V and 4 bases from J, with 12 bases in between. The CDR3 loop spans 13 amino acids. The germline V gene encodes CDR1 MGHDK and CDR2 SYGVNS. The CDR3 DNA reads TGTGCCAGCAGACAGACAGGAATCTATGGCTACACCTTC. Encoded protein: CASRQTGIYGYTF.

This sequence joins TRBV11-2 and TRBJ2-1; D may be TRBD2 (6 bases). Germline V gene lookup returns CDR1 SGHAT and CDR2 FQNNGV. Between the trimmed V and J ends, which lost 5 bases and 9 bases, there was a span of 35 bases. CDR3 length: 20 residues. This CDR3 reads CASSPFRVQTREVGFGEQFF. The CDR3 nucleotides read TGTGCCAGCAGCCCCTTTCGGGTGCAAACGAGGGAGGTCGGGTTTGGTGAGCAGTTCTTC. Based on the CDR3 plus reference TRBV11-2 and TRBJ2-1, the full variable domain is EAGVAQSPRYKIIEKRQSVAFWCNPISGHATLYWYQQILGQGPKLLIQFQNNGVVDDSQLPKDRFSAERLKGVDSTLKIQPAKLEDSAVYLCASSPFRVQTREVGFGEQFFGPGTRLTVL.

This clonotype occurred a few times. V gene TRBV14 combines with J gene TRBJ1-4; D unresolved. Looked up from germline, CDR1 is SGHDN and CDR2 is FVKESK. V was shortened by 1 base and J by 6 bases, with 6 bases between the two germline ends. CDR3 length: 13 residues. Written as DNA, the CDR3 is TGTGCCAGCAGCCAAGCCCACTATGAAAAACTGTTTTTT. Translated: CASSQAHYEKLFF.

This sequence joins TRBV19 and TRBJ2-7; D tentatively fits TRBD1 or TRBD2 (5 bases each). With 4 bases removed from V and 6 bases from J, the gap between germline ends came to 16 bases. Germline CDR1 reads LNHDA; CDR2 reads SQIVND (reference sequence). The CDR3 loop spans 14 amino acids. CDR3 nucleotide sequence: TGTGCCAGTAGTACCGGGACCAATCCAATCGAGCAGTACTTC. Encoded protein: CASSTGTNPIEQYF.

This clonotype was recorded many times. The chain employs TRBV5-6 and TRBJ2-7; 8 bases agree with TRBD2. The V gene end was trimmed by 4 bases and the J gene end by 3 bases; junction bases not matched to a gene: 3. The CDR3 is made up of 13 amino acids. CDR1 is SGHDT and CDR2 is YYEEEE in the germline V gene. The CDR3, as DNA: TGTGCCAGCAGCGGGACTAGTCTCTACGAGCAGTACTTC. This encodes CASSGTSLYEQYF.

This clonotype was seen many times. The chain couples TRBV12-3 or TRBV12-4 to TRBJ1-1, with 9 bases identical to TRBD1. Trimming removed 3 bases from V and 6 bases from J; junction bases left unmatched: 5. The CDR3 runs 14 residues. Here the CDR3 reads CASSFVDRGSEAFF. CDR3 nucleotide sequence: TGTGCCAGCAGTTTCGTGGACAGGGGTTCTGAAGCTTTCTTT.

This chain connects TRBV12-3 or TRBV12-4 to TRBJ2-1, with TRBD2 matching over 13 bases. The CDR3 runs 19 residues. J gave up 0 bases and V 6 bases, and 11 bases lay outside the gene matches. CDR3 sequence: CASSSGTSGTQFSYNEQFF. CDR3 DNA sequence: TGTGCCAGCAGCTCCGGGACTAGCGGGACTCAATTCTCCTACAATGAGCAGTTCTTC.

This clonotype has at least ten counts. The chain has TRBV7-3 and TRBJ2-5; maybe TRBD2 (7 bases). Trimming removed 5 bases from V and 5 bases from J, with 21 bases in between. The CDR3 has 16 amino acids. Per germline, CDR1 SGHTA and CDR2 FQGTGA. The CDR3 DNA follows: TGTGCCAGCAGCAGAAGGGGGAGGGGAAGTCAGGAGACCCAGTACTTC. Translating it yields CASSRRGRGSQETQYF.

This clonotype was counted at least ten times. The chain employs TRBV5-1 and TRBJ2-2, with a possible D match to TRBD2 (6 bases). The germline V gene has CDR1 SGHRS and CDR2 YFSETQ. The CDR3 has 15 amino acids. With 3 bases removed from V and 9 bases from J, the gap between germline ends came to 18 bases. As DNA, the CDR3 is TGCGCCAGCAGCTCCGCCTTGACTAGAGCCAGGGAGCTGTTTTTT. It codes for CASSSALTRARELFF.

CDR3 in amino acids: CASSALTRVEQFF. The CDR3 region has the DNA TGTGCCAGCAGTGCTCTAACTAGGGTTGAGCAGTTCTTC. J is TRBJ2-1 and V is TRBV6-2 or TRBV6-3, with a tentative D call TRBD2 (5 bases). V was cut by 5 bases and J by 9 bases, with 14 bases left in between. Per germline, CDR1 MNHEY and CDR2 SVGEGT. CDR3 length: 13 residues.

This clonotype was seen at least ten times. The chain couples TRBV29-1 to TRBJ1-1; D unclear. Trimming took off 5 bases at V and 0 bases at J, with 16 bases between the two ends. Germline V gene data show CDR1 as SQVTM and CDR2 as ANQGSEA. This CDR3 spans 15 amino acids. In DNA, the CDR3 is TGCAGCGTTATTGCCGGGCCTACGATGAACACTGAAGCTTTCTTT. It encodes CSVIAGPTMNTEAFF.

This clonotype was counted many times. The chain uses TRBV5-6 and TRBJ2-1; TRBD2 matches at 10 bases. V lost 2 bases, J lost 10 bases, and 6 bases stayed unmatched. The germline CDR1 and CDR2 sequences are SGHDT and YYEEEE. The CDR3 has 14 amino acids. CDR3 in amino acids: CASSLAGGVYEQFF. For the CDR3, the DNA is TGTGCCAGCAGCTTAGCGGGAGGGGTTTACGAGCAGTTCTTC.

This clonotype was detected many times. The chain joins TRBV7-2 to TRBJ2-7; D unresolved. V was clipped by 5 bases and J by 4 bases, with 18 bases between them. The germline V gene has CDR1 SGHTA and CDR2 FQGNSA. The CDR3 extends over 15 amino acids. CDR3 nucleotide sequence: TGTGCCAGCAGCCTTGCGTCCGACGGACGATACGAGCAGTACGTC. Its translation is CASSLASDGRYEQYV.

This clonotype was observed many times. The rearrangement uses TRBV5-1 and TRBJ2-2; TRBD2 agrees at 8 bases. V gave up 0 bases and J gave up 0 bases; unmatched junction bases: 4. The CDR3 has 17 amino acids. CDR1 SGHRS and CDR2 YFSETQ come from the germline V gene. The CDR3 DNA follows: TGCGCCAGCAGCTTGGCCTCGACTAGCGCGAACACCGGGGAGCTGTTTTTT. Amino acids: CASSLASTSANTGELFF.

There are a few counts of this clonotype. This chain links TRBV12-3 or TRBV12-4 with TRBJ1-4; D is unclear. The CDR3 runs to 13 residues. Trimming took 6 bases from V and 5 from J, leaving 10 bases between them. The CDR3 protein is CASRRIPNEKLFF. The DNA of the CDR3 is TGTGCCAGCAGGCGTATCCCAAATGAAAAACTGTTTTTT.

This clonotype was observed many times. This chain uses TRBV27 with TRBJ1-5; D may be TRBD1 (5 bases). Trimming stripped 3 bases from V and 4 bases from J, with 10 bases between. The CDR3 contains 14 residues. CDR1 and CDR2 from the germline V gene are MNHEY and SMNVEV (reference sequence). As DNA, the CDR3 is TGTGCCAGCAGTTTGGGGCCAGGGAATCAGCCCCAGCATTTT. The encoded protein is CASSLGPGNQPQHF.

This clonotype was seen ten or more times. The chain combines TRBV11-3 with TRBJ2-2; no clear D gene. Germline CDR1 and CDR2: SGHNT and YENEEA. V shed 2 bases and J shed 0 bases, with 10 bases lying between them. The CDR3 length is 16 residues. The chain's CDR3 is CASSLLRKSNTGELFF. CDR3 nucleotides: TGTGCCAGCAGCTTATTGAGGAAATCGAACACCGGGGAGCTGTTTTTT.

This clonotype was counted at least ten times. This chain joins TRBV7-9 and TRBJ2-7; D is unresolved. This CDR3 contains 12 residues. Deletions cut 3 bases from V and 4 bases from J, with 7 bases between. CDR1 and CDR2 from the germline V gene are SEHNR and FQNEAQ (reference sequence). The CDR3 bases are TGTGCCAGCAGCTTTGGAGCTTACGAGCAGTACTTC. It translates to CASSFGAYEQYF.

This clonotype appeared many times. The rearrangement links TRBV6-1 to TRBJ1-2; 8 bases line up with TRBD1. This CDR3 has 15 residues. The V and J ends lost 8 bases and 10 bases, in that order; junction bases with no gene match: 18. Germline V gives CDR1 MNHNS, CDR2 SASEGT. CDR3 protein: CASLPLDRARGDYTF. In nucleotides, the CDR3 is TGTGCCAGCTTGCCTTTGGACAGGGCCCGTGGTGACTACACCTTC.

This clonotype was recorded many times. J is TRBJ2-2 and V is TRBV5-1, with 9 bases that match TRBD2. J gave up 2 bases and V 1 base, and 3 bases lay outside the gene matches. Germline CDR1 reads SGHRS; CDR2 reads YFSETQ. This CDR3 comprises 16 residues. CDR3 residues: CASSLRLAENTGELFF. CDR3 coding DNA: TGCGCCAGCAGCTTGAGACTAGCGGAAAACACCGGGGAGCTGTTTTTT.

In its sample, this clonotype was seen many times. J is TRBJ1-1 and V is TRBV30; 7 bases match TRBD1. Per the germline V gene, CDR1 is GTSNPN and CDR2 is SVGIG (reference sequence). With 2 bases clipped from V and 2 bases from J, the junction kept 8 bases outside the gene matches. The CDR3 extends over 15 amino acids. CDR3 protein: CAWSRDRQGNTEAFF. For the CDR3, the DNA is TGTGCCTGGAGTAGAGACCGACAGGGAAACACTGAAGCTTTCTTT.